Below are 19 T cell receptor beta chains sequenced from a single sample in a study of OX40 agonist ivuxolimab in advanced cancers. The data were produced by immunoSEQ multiplex PCR, yet TCRdb's version contains in-frame clones alone and is incomplete. The sample lists some 100,000 clones, roughly 84% seen once, with roughly 1.1% in the top ten. This material consisted of CD4+ or CD8+ T cells sorted from blood, taken in a trial of the OX40 agonist ivuxolimab. Receptors originate from an adult with an advanced solid tumor such as melanoma, head and neck, liver or kidney cancer.

The chain links TRBV27 to TRBJ2-1; D may be TRBD1 or TRBD2 (5 bases each). The CDR3 spans 15 residues. Trimming left V 7 bases short and J 0 bases short, with 13 bases between. The germline gives CDR1 MNHEY, CDR2 SMNVEV (reference sequence). The CDR3: CASNTRGLSYNEQFF. DNA of the CDR3: TGTGCCAGCAATACGAGGGGCCTCTCCTACAATGAGCAGTTCTTC.

The V and J genes are TRBV19 and TRBJ2-5; no clear D gene. Looked up from germline, CDR1 is LNHDA and CDR2 is SQIVND (reference sequence). The CDR3 consists of 14 residues. V was pared by 1 base and J by 2 bases, with 8 bases between. CDR3 residues: CASSIGGKQETQYF. DNA for the CDR3: TGTGCCAGTAGTATAGGAGGCAAGCAAGAGACCCAGTACTTC.

This sequence joins TRBV7-2 and TRBJ1-3; D unclear. Trimming took off 3 bases at V and 2 bases at J, with 8 bases between the two ends. CDR1 and CDR2 (germline): SGHTA, FQGNSA. The CDR3 sequence is 14 residues long. CDR3 region: CASSLGETGNTIYF. In DNA form, the CDR3 reads TGTGCCAGCAGCTTGGGAGAGACTGGAAACACCATATATTTT.

This clone was counted a few times. The V call is TRBV18, the J call TRBJ2-7, with TRBD1 matching 7 bases. The J segment lost 6 bases and the V segment lost 3 bases, leaving 2 bases of the junction unmatched. Germline lookup yields CDR1 KGHSH and CDR2 LQKENI. The CDR3 consists of 12 residues. CDR3 in amino acids: CASSPTGAEQYV. CDR3 nucleotide sequence: TGTGCCAGCTCACCTACAGGGGCCGAGCAGTACGTC.

DNA of the CDR3: TGTGCCAGCAGCTTGGACACGGCAATCTCCTACGAGCAGTACGTC. Translated: CASSLDTAISYEQYV. The chain couples TRBV5-4 to TRBJ2-7; unclear D gene. CDR3 size: 15 residues. Deletions cut 0 bases from V and 0 bases from J, with 10 bases between. Germline V gene lookup returns CDR1 SGHNT and CDR2 YYREEE (reference sequence).

V usage is TRBV7-6 and J usage is TRBJ2-6; D is ambiguous. Germline CDR1 SGHVS, CDR2 FNYEAQ. Between the trimmed V and J ends, which lost 1 base and 3 bases, there was a span of 10 bases. This CDR3 contains 16 residues. CDR3 residues: CASSLGSPNGANVLTF. The CDR3 nucleotides are TGTGCCAGCAGCTTAGGGTCCCCTAATGGGGCCAACGTCCTGACTTTC.

The rearrangement links TRBV19 to TRBJ2-1; tentative D call: TRBD1 (5 bases). Looked up from germline, CDR1 is LNHDA and CDR2 is SQIVND (reference sequence). Trimming removed 7 bases from V and 6 bases from J, with 16 bases in between. CDR3 size: 14 residues. In DNA form, the CDR3 reads TGTGCCAGTAATCCCAGCAGGGTGGTCAATGAGCAGTTCTTC. It codes for CASNPSRVVNEQFF.

The chain has TRBV10-1 and TRBJ1-6, with D perhaps matching TRBD1 (6 bases). Germline V CDR1 and CDR2: WNHNN, SYGVQD (reference sequence). This CDR3 contains 13 residues. Deletions cut 5 bases from V and 8 bases from J, with 10 bases between. Here the CDR3 reads CASSQGLDSPLHF. The CDR3 DNA is TGCGCCAGCAGTCAGGGGCTCGATTCACCCCTCCACTTT.

This chain connects TRBV6-1 to TRBJ1-1; maybe TRBD1 (5 bases). The CDR3 consists of 16 residues. V lost 1 base and J lost 1, with 13 bases in between. Germline values: CDR1 MNHNS, CDR2 SASEGT. As DNA, the CDR3 is TGTGCCAGCAGTGAAGTTGCAGGGCTTGGGAACACTGAAGCTTTCTTT. This encodes CASSEVAGLGNTEAFF.

The chain couples TRBV7-2 to TRBJ1-4; TRBD1 is a possible D gene (5 bases). The CDR3 is 14 amino acids. Trimming cost V 2 bases and J 8 bases, with 12 bases left between them. Per germline, CDR1 SGHTA and CDR2 FQGNSA. CDR3 in amino acids: CASSLTGRQEKLFF. The CDR3 DNA sequence: TGTGCCAGCAGCTTAACAGGACGGCAAGAAAAACTGTTTTTT.

The chain combines TRBV19 with TRBJ2-2, with D tentatively TRBD1 (6 bases). Germline CDR1 reads LNHDA; CDR2 reads SQIVND (reference sequence). Trimming removed 3 bases at V and 5 bases at J, with 13 bases between. The CDR3 contains 15 residues. The chain's CDR3 is CASSMGRGVTGELFF. The CDR3 nucleotides are TGTGCCAGTAGTATGGGCAGGGGTGTAACCGGGGAGCTGTTTTTT. The full variable domain, completed using reference TRBV19 and TRBJ2-2, is DGGITQSPKYLFRKEGQNVTLSCEQNLNHDAMYWYRQDPGQGLRLIYYSQIVNDFQKGDIAEGYSVSREKKESFPLTVTSAQKNPTAFYLCASSMGRGVTGELFFGEGSRLTVL.

This clone was counted once. V gene TRBV11-2 combines with J gene TRBJ1-5; perhaps TRBD1 as D (6 bases). This CDR3 is 14 amino acids long. The germline V gene has CDR1 SGHAT and CDR2 FQNNGV. Trimming shortened V by 4 bases and J by 6 bases, and 13 bases separated the two germline ends. In nucleotides, the CDR3 is TGTGCCAGCAGCTCTTCGGGGGGCTCTCAGCCCCAGCATTTT. Translated, it gives CASSSSGGSQPQHF.

The rearrangement links TRBV28 to TRBJ2-2; TRBD1 might be the D (5 bases). The germline gives CDR1 MDHEN, CDR2 SYDVKM. Trimming took off 4 bases at V and 1 base at J, with 13 bases between the two ends. The CDR3 totals 16 residues. CDR3 residues: CASSYHRPLNTGELFF. In DNA, the CDR3 is TGTGCCAGCAGTTACCACAGGCCGCTGAACACCGGGGAGCTGTTTTTT. Supplemented by reference TRBV28 and TRBJ2-2, the full variable domain reads DVKVTQSSRYLVKRTGEKVFLECVQDMDHENMFWYRQDPGLGLRLIYFSYDVKMKEKGDIPEGYSVSREKKERFSLILESASTNQTSMYLCASSYHRPLNTGELFFGEGSRLTVL.

This clone turned up a few times. The chain employs TRBV5-6 and TRBJ1-2; D gene ambiguous. V was trimmed by 4 bases and J by 1 base, leaving 14 bases between them. Germline loops: CDR1 SGHDT, CDR2 YYEEEE. This CDR3 region has 15 residues. CDR3 coding DNA: TGTGCCAGCAGCCCCCGGGGAGGTTATAACTATGGCTACACCTTC. Residues: CASSPRGGYNYGYTF.

This chain uses TRBV5-1 with TRBJ2-5; 9 nucleotides match TRBD1. CDR3 length: 15 residues. In germline, CDR1 is SGHRS, CDR2 YFSETQ. After removal of 4 bases from V and 2 bases from J, the junction contained 6 bases not matched to a gene. The CDR3 here is CASSLGQGTQETQYF. DNA for the CDR3: TGCGCCAGCAGCCTGGGACAGGGTACACAAGAGACCCAGTACTTC.

Concerning this clone: Likely a read error: the CDR3 ends without its conserved phenylalanine or tryptophan. This sequence joins TRBV5-1 and TRBJ1-2; 9 bases are a match to TRBD1. The CDR3 extends over 16 amino acids. V gave up 0 bases and J gave up 4 bases; unmatched junction bases: 7. Germline V gives CDR1 SGHRS, CDR2 YFSETQ. The CDR3 region is CASSLAGQGNAYGYTL. The DNA for the CDR3 is TGCGCCAGCAGCTTGGCTGGACAGGGGAACGCCTATGGCTACACCCTC.

The rearrangement joins TRBV27 to TRBJ2-2; 11 nucleotides line up with TRBD2. V gave up 5 bases and J gave up 6 bases; unmatched junction bases: 11. Germline values: CDR1 MNHEY, CDR2 SMNVEV (reference sequence). The CDR3 runs to 17 residues. CDR3 loop: CASSPQKTSGAPGELFF. As DNA, the CDR3 is TGTGCCAGCAGTCCACAAAAGACTAGCGGGGCCCCCGGGGAGCTGTTTTTT.

This chain links TRBV5-4 with TRBJ1-6; 10 nucleotides align to TRBD1. Germline loops: CDR1 SGHNT, CDR2 YYREEE (reference sequence). V shed 2 bases, J shed 9 bases, and the junction held 2 bases outside the gene matches. This CDR3 spans 14 amino acids. CDR3 DNA: TGTGCCAGCAGCTTTAGGACAGGGGGTTCACCCCTCCACTTT. Translated: CASSFRTGGSPLHF.

V is TRBV4-1 and J is TRBJ1-2; tentative D call: TRBD1 (5 bases). CDR1 is MGHRA, CDR2 YSYEKL, per germline. The CDR3 consists of 16 residues. V was pared by 2 bases and J by 8 bases, with 21 bases between. The CDR3 bases are TGCGCCAGCAGCCAATCTGTCCTGGGGGGAGCAGGGGGCTACACCTTC. It encodes CASSQSVLGGAGGYTF.